Listed below are T cell receptor beta chains from one sample, sequenced in a study of T-cell reconstitution after alpha-beta-depleted transplantation in children. TCRdb re-called the PCR reads with MiXCR, one entry per CDR3 protein. The sample has a few hundred thousand distinct CDR3 sequences, approximately 24% seen once; the top ten hold roughly 5%. The sequencing used PBMCs, mostly from graft donor cells, collected 360 days after TCRalphabeta/CD19-depleted stem cell transplant. Receptors originate from a female patient aged 2-9 years who had a stem cell transplant for congenital amegakaryocytic thrombocytopenia, so the T cells may come from the graft donor. Each CDR3 is given with its conserved first and last residue. D genes are given only for firm matches. Expanded clones get a size class; other rows say once, few or many, or leave the size out.

v_call: TRBV15; d_call: NA; clone_size: few; j_call: TRBJ1-2; cdr3_aa: CATRQSPNYGYTF; cdr3_nt: TGTGCCACCAGGCAATCCCCTAACTATGGCTACACCTTC
v_call: TRBV20-1; d_call: NA; clone_size: few; j_call: TRBJ1-5; cdr3_aa: CSAREYRGMGNQPQHF; cdr3_nt: TGCAGTGCTAGAGAGTATAGGGGCATGGGCAATCAGCCCCAGCATTTT
v_call: TRBV4-1; d_call: NA; clone_size: NA; j_call: TRBJ1-3; cdr3_aa: CASRVEWSSGNTIYF; cdr3_nt: TGCGCCAGCAGGGTCGAATGGAGCTCTGGAAACACCATATATTTT
v_call: TRBV14; d_call: NA; clone_size: few; j_call: TRBJ1-1; cdr3_aa: CASSTRGQDTEAFF; cdr3_nt: TGTGCCAGCAGCACGAGGGGCCAGGACACTGAAGCTTTCTTT
v_call: TRBV4-1; d_call: TRBD1; clone_size: NA; j_call: TRBJ2-2; cdr3_aa: CASSQAPGQGYGELFF; cdr3_nt: TGCGCCAGCAGCCAAGCCCCGGGACAGGGGTACGGGGAGCTGTTTTTT
v_call: TRBV30; d_call: TRBD1; clone_size: few; j_call: TRBJ2-1; cdr3_aa: CAWRHRGLDNEQFF; cdr3_nt: TGTGCCTGGAGGCACAGGGGGTTGGACAATGAGCAGTTCTTC
v_call: TRBV5-1; d_call: TRBD1; clone_size: few; j_call: TRBJ2-7; cdr3_aa: CASSSGQGANEQYF; cdr3_nt: TGCGCCAGCAGCTCCGGACAGGGGGCGAACGAGCAGTACTTC
v_call: TRBV7-3; d_call: NA; clone_size: many; j_call: TRBJ2-3; cdr3_aa: CASSLDGTSTDTQYF; cdr3_nt: TGTGCCAGCAGCCTGGACGGAACCTCCACAGATACGCAGTATTTT
v_call: TRBV29-1; d_call: NA; clone_size: NA; j_call: TRBJ2-5; cdr3_aa: CSVVRGAGETQYF; cdr3_nt: TGCAGCGTTGTCCGTGGGGCCGGGGAGACCCAGTACTTC
v_call: TRBV28; d_call: NA; clone_size: few; j_call: TRBJ2-7; cdr3_aa: CASTPDPSSEQYF; cdr3_nt: TGTGCCAGCACCCCAGACCCTTCTTCCGAGCAGTACTTC
v_call: TRBV12-3/TRBV12-4; d_call: TRBD1; clone_size: few; j_call: TRBJ1-1; cdr3_aa: CASSRGTANTEAFF; cdr3_nt: TGTGCCAGCAGTAGGGGGACAGCCAACACTGAAGCTTTCTTT
v_call: TRBV29-1; d_call: TRBD1; clone_size: few; j_call: TRBJ2-4; cdr3_aa: CSVGKQGKSAKNIQYF; cdr3_nt: TGCAGCGTTGGAAAACAGGGGAAGTCAGCCAAAAACATTCAGTACTTC
v_call: TRBV5-1; d_call: NA; clone_size: NA; j_call: TRBJ1-1; cdr3_aa: CASSPVLEGTEAFF; cdr3_nt: TGCGCCAGCAGCCCCGTCTTAGAGGGCACTGAAGCTTTCTTT
v_call: TRBV12-3/TRBV12-4; d_call: NA; clone_size: NA; j_call: TRBJ2-7; cdr3_aa: CASSLRQDAYEQYF; cdr3_nt: TGTGCCAGCAGTTTGAGGCAGGACGCCTACGAGCAGTACTTC
v_call: TRBV30; d_call: NA; clone_size: once; j_call: TRBJ1-1; cdr3_aa: CAWTYSMNTEAFF; cdr3_nt: TGTGCCTGGACTTATTCCATGAACACTGAAGCTTTCTTT
v_call: TRBV7-7; d_call: NA; clone_size: many; j_call: TRBJ1-1; cdr3_aa: CASSSGLNTEAFF; cdr3_nt: TGTGCCAGCAGCTCCGGACTCAACACTGAAGCTTTCTTT
v_call: TRBV27; d_call: TRBD1; clone_size: few; j_call: TRBJ2-7; cdr3_aa: CASSSRGQGTWGQYF; cdr3_nt: TGTGCCAGCAGTTCTAGGGGACAGGGGACCTGGGGGCAGTACTTC
v_call: TRBV7-2; d_call: NA; clone_size: many; j_call: TRBJ2-1; cdr3_aa: CASSLAGVYEQFF; cdr3_nt: TGTGCCAGCAGCTTAGCTGGTGTCTATGAGCAGTTCTTC
v_call: TRBV6-2/TRBV6-3; d_call: TRBD1; clone_size: NA; j_call: TRBJ1-5; cdr3_aa: CASSYGRGPRPQHF; cdr3_nt: TGTGCCAGCAGTTACGGCAGGGGGCCTCGGCCCCAGCATTTT
v_call: TRBV29-1; d_call: TRBD1; clone_size: few; j_call: TRBJ2-3; cdr3_aa: CSVIGRGLPGHLTDTQYF; cdr3_nt: TGCAGCGTGATAGGCAGGGGGCTACCGGGACACCTCACAGATACGCAGTATTTT
v_call: TRBV20-1; d_call: TRBD2; clone_size: few; j_call: TRBJ2-3; cdr3_aa: CSADDDAGTSDPDTQYF; cdr3_nt: TGCAGTGCCGATGATGACGCCGGGACTAGCGATCCAGATACGCAGTATTTT
v_call: TRBV9; d_call: TRBD2; clone_size: NA; j_call: TRBJ2-1; cdr3_aa: CASSVGGGNEQFF; cdr3_nt: TGTGCCAGCAGCGTAGGGGGGGGCAATGAGCAGTTCTTC
v_call: TRBV7-8; d_call: TRBD2; clone_size: few; j_call: TRBJ2-1; cdr3_aa: CASRPYGTSGRNEQFF; cdr3_nt: TGTGCCAGCAGACCCTACGGGACTAGCGGGAGGAATGAGCAGTTCTTC
v_call: TRBV3-1; d_call: NA; clone_size: few; j_call: TRBJ2-2; cdr3_aa: CASTLQGPSNTGELFF; cdr3_nt: TGTGCCAGCACACTACAGGGTCCCTCGAACACCGGGGAGCTGTTTTTT
v_call: TRBV4-1; d_call: NA; clone_size: NA; j_call: TRBJ2-1; cdr3_aa: CASSQGNFDDNEQFF; cdr3_nt: TGCGCCAGCAGCCAGGGGAACTTCGACGACAATGAGCAGTTCTTC
v_call: TRBV19; d_call: NA; clone_size: few; j_call: TRBJ2-1; cdr3_aa: CASSIAPSNEQFF; cdr3_nt: TGTGCCAGTAGTATAGCACCGAGCAATGAGCAGTTCTTC
v_call: TRBV20-1; d_call: TRBD1; clone_size: few; j_call: TRBJ1-5; cdr3_aa: CSPNMLTGVGKPQHF; cdr3_nt: TGCAGTCCTAATATGCTCACAGGGGTCGGGAAGCCCCAGCATTTT
v_call: TRBV20-1; d_call: TRBD2; clone_size: few; j_call: TRBJ2-1; cdr3_aa: CSARTSGRESYNEQFF; cdr3_nt: TGCAGTGCTAGAACTAGCGGGAGGGAATCCTACAATGAGCAGTTCTTC
v_call: TRBV7-9; d_call: NA; clone_size: NA; j_call: TRBJ1-6; cdr3_aa: CASSLAGAYNSPLHF; cdr3_nt: TGTGCCAGCAGCTTAGCTGGGGCCTATAATTCACCCCTCCACTTT
v_call: TRBV4-1; d_call: NA; clone_size: few; j_call: TRBJ1-4; cdr3_aa: CASSHPLGGKLFF; cdr3_nt: TGCGCCAGCAGCCACCCCTTGGGGGGAAAACTGTTTTTT
v_call: TRBV10-2; d_call: NA; clone_size: NA; j_call: TRBJ2-6; cdr3_aa: CASLQGGELSGANVLTF; cdr3_nt: TGCGCCAGCTTACAAGGGGGTGAACTATCTGGGGCCAACGTCCTGACTTTC
v_call: TRBV28; d_call: NA; clone_size: NA; j_call: TRBJ2-5; cdr3_aa: CASSLPIVVETQYF; cdr3_nt: TGTGCCAGCAGTTTACCCATAGTGGTGGAGACCCAGTACTTC
v_call: TRBV5-8; d_call: NA; clone_size: NA; j_call: TRBJ2-7; cdr3_aa: CASSLTEVEQYF; cdr3_nt: TGTGCCAGCAGCTTGACAGAGGTTGAGCAGTACTTC
v_call: TRBV11-2; d_call: TRBD2; clone_size: few; j_call: TRBJ2-1; cdr3_aa: CASTLSGSYNEQFF; cdr3_nt: TGTGCCAGCACCCTTAGCGGGAGCTACAATGAGCAGTTCTTC
v_call: TRBV28; d_call: NA; clone_size: few; j_call: TRBJ2-1; cdr3_aa: CASSPPELEQFF; cdr3_nt: TGTGCCAGCAGCCCCCCGGAGCTTGAGCAGTTCTTC
v_call: TRBV20-1; d_call: NA; clone_size: NA; j_call: TRBJ2-3; cdr3_aa: CSARDWGNTDTQYF; cdr3_nt: TGCAGTGCTAGAGATTGGGGCAACACAGATACGCAGTATTTT
v_call: TRBV9; d_call: NA; clone_size: once; j_call: TRBJ1-6; cdr3_aa: CASSVGEIGSPLHF; cdr3_nt: TGTGCCAGCAGCGTAGGAGAGATTGGGTCACCCCTCCACTTT
v_call: TRBV12-5; d_call: TRBD1; clone_size: few; j_call: TRBJ2-3; cdr3_aa: CASGQTGTGVDTQYF; cdr3_nt: TGTGCTAGTGGTCAGACCGGGACAGGGGTAGATACGCAGTATTTT
v_call: TRBV5-1; d_call: NA; clone_size: many; j_call: TRBJ2-4; cdr3_aa: CASSFDGAKNIQYF; cdr3_nt: TGCGCCAGCAGCTTCGATGGAGCCAAAAACATTCAGTACTTC
v_call: TRBV2; d_call: NA; clone_size: NA; j_call: TRBJ2-2; cdr3_aa: CASRATGTGELFF; cdr3_nt: TGTGCCAGCAGGGCCACAGGGACCGGGGAGCTGTTTTTT
v_call: TRBV7-2; d_call: NA; clone_size: few; j_call: TRBJ2-3; cdr3_aa: CASSRYTTDTQYF; cdr3_nt: TGTGCCAGCAGCAGATACACCACAGATACGCAGTATTTT
v_call: TRBV12-3/TRBV12-4; d_call: TRBD2; clone_size: many; j_call: TRBJ2-1; cdr3_aa: CASSLVVAGGGNEQFF; cdr3_nt: TGTGCCAGCAGTTTAGTCGTAGCGGGAGGTGGGAATGAGCAGTTCTTC
v_call: TRBV9; d_call: TRBD2; clone_size: NA; j_call: TRBJ2-5; cdr3_aa: CASSPSGRASETQYF; cdr3_nt: TGTGCCAGCAGCCCAAGCGGGAGGGCGTCAGAGACCCAGTACTTC
v_call: TRBV5-1; d_call: TRBD1; clone_size: few; j_call: TRBJ2-7; cdr3_aa: CASSPRQGRIEQYF; cdr3_nt: TGCGCCAGCAGCCCGAGACAGGGTCGCATCGAGCAGTACTTC
v_call: TRBV5-5; d_call: TRBD2; clone_size: few; j_call: TRBJ2-1; cdr3_aa: CASSLRTSGDNEQFF; cdr3_nt: TGTGCCAGCAGCTTGCGGACTAGCGGGGATAATGAGCAGTTCTTC
v_call: TRBV28; d_call: NA; clone_size: few; j_call: TRBJ1-1; cdr3_aa: CASSFVLTGTEAFF; cdr3_nt: TGTGCCAGCAGTTTTGTTCTCACCGGCACCGAAGCTTTCTTT
v_call: TRBV20-1; d_call: NA; clone_size: few; j_call: TRBJ2-6; cdr3_aa: CSASRHSGANVMTF; cdr3_nt: TGCAGTGCCTCGCGCCACTCTGGGGCCAACGTAATGACTTTC
v_call: TRBV29-1; d_call: NA; clone_size: NA; j_call: TRBJ2-3; cdr3_aa: CSVEDLGASTDTQYF; cdr3_nt: TGCAGCGTTGAAGATCTTGGGGCTAGCACAGATACGCAGTATTTT
v_call: TRBV28; d_call: NA; clone_size: NA; j_call: TRBJ2-7; cdr3_aa: CASGGGRSYEQYF; cdr3_nt: TGTGCCAGCGGCGGAGGACGGAGCTACGAGCAGTACTTC
v_call: TRBV29-1; d_call: NA; clone_size: NA; j_call: TRBJ1-5; cdr3_aa: CSVGEGVSNQPQHF; cdr3_nt: TGCAGCGTTGGTGAGGGCGTAAGCAATCAGCCCCAGCATTTT
v_call: TRBV23-1; d_call: NA; clone_size: many; j_call: TRBJ2-1; cdr3_aa: CARPLRDEQFF; cdr3_nt: TGCGCCAGACCCCTGAGGGATGAGCAGTTCTTC
v_call: TRBV18; d_call: NA; clone_size: few; j_call: TRBJ2-1; cdr3_aa: CASSPPTPSYNEQFF; cdr3_nt: TGTGCCAGCTCACCCCCAACACCCAGTTACAATGAGCAGTTCTTC
v_call: TRBV12-3/TRBV12-4; d_call: TRBD2; clone_size: many; j_call: TRBJ2-1; cdr3_aa: CASRNPGTSGDNEQFF; cdr3_nt: TGTGCCAGCAGAAACCCCGGGACTAGCGGGGACAATGAGCAGTTCTTC